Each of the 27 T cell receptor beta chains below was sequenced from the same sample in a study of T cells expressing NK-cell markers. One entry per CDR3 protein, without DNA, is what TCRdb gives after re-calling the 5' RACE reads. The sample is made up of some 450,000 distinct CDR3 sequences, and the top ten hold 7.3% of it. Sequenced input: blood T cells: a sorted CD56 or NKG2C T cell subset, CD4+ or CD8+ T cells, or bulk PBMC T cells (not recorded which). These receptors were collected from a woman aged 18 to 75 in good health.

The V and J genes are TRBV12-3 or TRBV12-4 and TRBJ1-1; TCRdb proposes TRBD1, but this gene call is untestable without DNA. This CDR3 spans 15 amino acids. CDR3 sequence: CASSDRDRGVGEAFF.

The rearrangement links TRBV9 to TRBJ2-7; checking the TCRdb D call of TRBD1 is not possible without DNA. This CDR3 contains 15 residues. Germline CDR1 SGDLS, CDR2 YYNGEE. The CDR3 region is CASSPGRGSSYEQYF.

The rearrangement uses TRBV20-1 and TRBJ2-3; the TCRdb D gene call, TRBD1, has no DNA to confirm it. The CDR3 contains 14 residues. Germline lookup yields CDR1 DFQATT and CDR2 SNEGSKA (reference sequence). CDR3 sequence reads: CSAPTGILVNTQYF.

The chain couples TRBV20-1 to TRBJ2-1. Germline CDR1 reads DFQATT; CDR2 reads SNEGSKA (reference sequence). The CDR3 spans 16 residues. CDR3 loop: CSARVLNRGSYNEQFF.

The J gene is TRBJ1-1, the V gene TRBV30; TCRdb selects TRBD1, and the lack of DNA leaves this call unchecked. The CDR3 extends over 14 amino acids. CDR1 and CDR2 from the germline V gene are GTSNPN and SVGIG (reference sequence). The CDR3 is CAWTIGKGGTEAFF.

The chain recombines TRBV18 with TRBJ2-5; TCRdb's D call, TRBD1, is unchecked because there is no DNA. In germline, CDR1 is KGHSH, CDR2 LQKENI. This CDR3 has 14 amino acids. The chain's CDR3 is CASSRRDSQETQYF.

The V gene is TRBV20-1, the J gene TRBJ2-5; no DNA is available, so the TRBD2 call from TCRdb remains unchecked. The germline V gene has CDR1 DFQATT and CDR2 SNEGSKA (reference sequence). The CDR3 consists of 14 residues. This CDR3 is CSAIPTRGQETQYF.

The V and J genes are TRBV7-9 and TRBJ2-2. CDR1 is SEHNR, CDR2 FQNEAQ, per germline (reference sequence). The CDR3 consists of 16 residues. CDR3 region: CASSFYAAMNTGELFF.

This CDR3 is CASSDNHGYTF. This chain connects TRBV9 to TRBJ1-2. Germline V gives CDR1 SGDLS, CDR2 YYNGEE. The CDR3 is made up of 11 amino acids.

CDR3 protein: CATSPSTSGYNYEQYF. The V gene is TRBV24-1, the J gene TRBJ2-7; TCRdb's assignment of TRBD2 cannot be checked, as there is no DNA. CDR1 and CDR2 from the germline V gene are KGHDR and SFDVKD. The CDR3 runs to 16 residues.

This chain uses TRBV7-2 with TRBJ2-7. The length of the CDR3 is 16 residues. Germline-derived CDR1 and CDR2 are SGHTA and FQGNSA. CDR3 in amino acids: CASSSHHSGQLREQYF.

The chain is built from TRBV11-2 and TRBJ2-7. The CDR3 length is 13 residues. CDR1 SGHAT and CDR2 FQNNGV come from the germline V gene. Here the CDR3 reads CASSPGIHYEQYF.

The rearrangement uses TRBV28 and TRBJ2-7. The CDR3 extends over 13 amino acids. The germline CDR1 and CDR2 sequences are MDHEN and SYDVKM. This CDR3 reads CASSHSPRLEQYF.

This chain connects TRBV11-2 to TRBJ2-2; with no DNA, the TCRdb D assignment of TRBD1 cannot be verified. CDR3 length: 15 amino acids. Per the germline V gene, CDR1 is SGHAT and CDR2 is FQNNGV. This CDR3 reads CASSPQGQGTGELFF.

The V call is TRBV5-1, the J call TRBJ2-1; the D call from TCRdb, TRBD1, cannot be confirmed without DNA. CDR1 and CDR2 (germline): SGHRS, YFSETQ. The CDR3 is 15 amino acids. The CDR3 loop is CASSLAGTGVEEQFF.

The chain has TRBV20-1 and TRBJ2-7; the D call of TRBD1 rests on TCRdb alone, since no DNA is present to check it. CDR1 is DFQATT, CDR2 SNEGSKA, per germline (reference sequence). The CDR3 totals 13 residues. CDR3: CRAGGADPYEQYF.

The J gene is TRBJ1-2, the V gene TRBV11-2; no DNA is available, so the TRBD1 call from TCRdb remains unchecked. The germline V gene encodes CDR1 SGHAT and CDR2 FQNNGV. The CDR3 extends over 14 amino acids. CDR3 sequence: CASSLDLGPGGYTF.

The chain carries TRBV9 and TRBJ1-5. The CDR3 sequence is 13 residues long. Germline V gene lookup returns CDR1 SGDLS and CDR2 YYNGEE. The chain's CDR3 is CASSVYESQPQHF.

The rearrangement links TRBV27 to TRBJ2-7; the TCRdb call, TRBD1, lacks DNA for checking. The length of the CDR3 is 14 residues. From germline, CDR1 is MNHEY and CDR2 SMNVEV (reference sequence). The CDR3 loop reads CASSSPGQIYEQYF.

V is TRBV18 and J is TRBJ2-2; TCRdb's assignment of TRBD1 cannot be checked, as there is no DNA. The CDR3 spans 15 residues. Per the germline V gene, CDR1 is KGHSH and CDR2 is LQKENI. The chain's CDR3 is CASSVTGAAAGELFF. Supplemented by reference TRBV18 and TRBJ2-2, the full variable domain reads NAGVMQNPRHLVRRRGQEARLRCSPMKGHSHVYWYRQLPEEGLKFMVYLQKENIIDESGMPKERFSAEFPKEGPSILRIQQVVRGDSAAYFCASSVTGAAAGELFFGEGSRLTVL.

The CDR3 is CASSQGAGDLGSPLHF. V is TRBV4-1 and J is TRBJ1-6. This CDR3 is built from 16 residues. Germline CDR1 MGHRA, CDR2 YSYEKL.

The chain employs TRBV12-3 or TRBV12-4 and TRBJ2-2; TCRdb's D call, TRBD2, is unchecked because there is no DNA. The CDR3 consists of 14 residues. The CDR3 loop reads CAGGKISNTGELFF.

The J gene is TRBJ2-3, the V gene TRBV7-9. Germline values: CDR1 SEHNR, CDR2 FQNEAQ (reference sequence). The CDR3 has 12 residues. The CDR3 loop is CASSPASDTQYF.

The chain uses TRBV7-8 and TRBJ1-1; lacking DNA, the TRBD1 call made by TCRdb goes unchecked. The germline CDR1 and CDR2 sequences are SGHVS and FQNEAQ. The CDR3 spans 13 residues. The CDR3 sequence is CASSRRSDSQAFF.

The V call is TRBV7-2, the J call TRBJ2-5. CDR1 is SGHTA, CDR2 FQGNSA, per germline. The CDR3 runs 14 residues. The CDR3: CASSLSWTAETQYF.

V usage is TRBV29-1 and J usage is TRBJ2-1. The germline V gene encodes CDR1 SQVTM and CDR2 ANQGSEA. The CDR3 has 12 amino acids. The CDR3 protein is CSVEDRSNEQFF.

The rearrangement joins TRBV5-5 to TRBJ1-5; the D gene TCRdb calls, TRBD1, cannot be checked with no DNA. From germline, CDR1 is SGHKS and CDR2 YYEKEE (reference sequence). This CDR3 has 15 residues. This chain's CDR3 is CASSWEGGSNQPQHF.